This T cell receptor (beta chain) was found in a study of T cell responses to AZD1222 COVID-19 vaccine. The CDR3 contains 15 residues. The germline V gene encodes CDR1 SGHTA and CDR2 FQGNSA. The germline V and J ends were trimmed by 3 bases and 0 bases, with 12 bases remaining between them. In the case of this clone: What it binds is not known.

Study observations and caveats: None of the repertoires were sampled until the peak T cell response had passed. Elevations in Spike-specific TCR breadth and depth followed administration of two AZD1222 doses. Close to half of all spike-specific TCRs reportedly target regions of the variants that are unmutated. Females outnumbered males among donors, who were mostly white British; clonal diversity was possibly underestimated.

Some clones are missing from TCRdb's copy, which holds only in-frame ones; the method was immunoSEQ multiplex PCR. The sample has over 120,000 clones, over 80% seen once. The source of this sequence is an adult who received the AZD1222 COVID-19 vaccine. The sample consisted of peripheral blood, taken 28 days after the second AZD1222 dose. The gene calls are TRBV7-2 and TRBJ2-7, with D perhaps matching TRBD1 or TRBD2 (5 bases each). The CDR3 sequence: CASSFVWGNSYEQYF. CDR3 nucleotides: TGTGCCAGCAGCTTTGTTTGGGGGAACTCCTACGAGCAGTACTTC.